This is a list of T cell receptor beta chains from one sample in a study of cytomegalovirus exposure and HLA in healthy donors. TCRdb's copy holds only in-frame clones and misses some; the assay was immunoSEQ multiplex PCR. The data contain more than 50,000 clones, 71% of them singletons. Sequenced sample: PBMCs. These TCRs come from a man aged 50 to 59 in good health and CMV-seropositive. Both conserved end residues are part of each CDR3. Fields, in order: D gene, clone size, V gene, CDR3 protein. D genes are given only for firm matches. Size is stated for part of the rows, as once, few or many counts, or as a class when the clone is expanded.

- | - | TRBV15 | CATSPLNSGSPLHF
TRBD1 | - | TRBV4-2 | CASSLRTGPIAIGDTQYF
- | - | TRBV6-1 | CASSDRGRDSYEQYF
- | - | TRBV19 | CASSTNPTGRSFRASEAFF
- | - | TRBV7-8 | CASSLSRGNEQYF
- | - | TRBV7-9 | CASSPDGGNTDTQYF
TRBD2 | - | TRBV6-5 | CASSSSTSDGGELFF
- | - | TRBV6-5 | CASTPRRGAGQPQHF
TRBD1 | few | TRBV13 | CASSSQDRGANTEAFF
- | - | TRBV2 | CASSHRRENQETQYF
TRBD2 | - | TRBV9 | CASSVDTPRLAGGTDTQYF
- | - | TRBV7-8 | CASSLVAGSNQPQHF
TRBD1 | once | TRBV6-5 | CASKPGQGQYAEAFF
TRBD2 | few | TRBV9 | CASSEAGAGREQYF
TRBD2 | - | TRBV13 | CASSLWTSGGRDTQYF
TRBD2 | - | TRBV28 | CASSSDTSGLETQYF
- | - | TRBV7-8 | CASSLVPGDEKLFF
- | many | TRBV19 | CASSFTVSDTQYF
- | - | TRBV6-4 | CTPRQPQHF
TRBD2 | - | TRBV6-5 | CASSQIAGGLRKYF
TRBD2 | - | TRBV27 | CASSSGLAAKNIQYF
TRBD2 | - | TRBV9 | CASSVGLARATDTQYF
TRBD2 | - | TRBV7-3 | CASSLAAGGLTDTQYF
TRBD1 | - | TRBV7-2 | CASRRDRLADTQYF
- | once | TRBV7-9 | CASSGDQAYNEQFF
TRBD2 | - | TRBV29-1 | CSVVTSGDQETQYF
- | - | TRBV11-2 | CASSLDREKLFF
- | few | TRBV10-2 | CASSESPSGFGGEQYF
- | - | TRBV6-6 | CASSYEDSYNEQFF
- | - | TRBV7-6 | CASSLLAGNSGTQYF
TRBD2 | - | TRBV30 | CAWRRGRGISGANVLTF
- | - | TRBV4-3 | CASSQDTLGATIYF
- | - | TRBV27 | CASSFGQGTYEQYF
- | - | TRBV21-1 | CASSKAGVMNTEAFF
TRBD1 | - | TRBV5-5 | CASSLEGAGSAYQPQHF
- | - | TRBV4-3 | CASSQGSRLSLVNSPLHF
- | - | TRBV5-8 | CASSLSLDTLAKNIQYF
- | - | TRBV2 | CASSEWGEAYEQYF
- | - | TRBV13 | CASSLWGPSTSRGYEQYF
TRBD2 | - | TRBV9 | CASSARGYEQYF
TRBD1 | - | TRBV7-9 | CASSLGQGNNGYTF
- | - | TRBV5-1 | CASSPVSGGDTDTQYF
TRBD1 | - | TRBV11-2 | CASSSDRGIGNTIYF
- | - | TRBV30 | CAWTGRGYGYTF
- | - | TRBV2 | CASFNTDTQYF
- | - | TRBV6-6 | CASSAGGFYGYTF
- | few | TRBV19 | CASSMPVYGYTF
- | - | TRBV30 | CAWPRRVGELFF
- | - | TRBV7-9 | CASSFYGENTIYF
- | - | TRBV5-1 | CASSLVAVISYEQYF
TRBD1 | - | TRBV7-2 | CASSSGADRVYGYTF
TRBD1 | - | TRBV5-1 | CASSGTGQNYGYTF
TRBD1 | - | TRBV18 | CASSPPRGQGAINEQFF
- | few | TRBV2 | CASSEDPAGEAFF
TRBD2 | - | TRBV7-8 | CASSPGLAYYEQYF
- | - | TRBV7-9 | CASSNAGITDTEAFF
- | few | TRBV5-4 | CASSSERGVKETQYF
- | once | TRBV11-2 | CASSHILDEQFF